This T cell receptor (beta chain) was found in a study of blood T cell repertoires in COVID-19. Background on the study: COVID-19 samples, acute and convalescent, were from the United States, Italy and Spain. Nucleic acid was either cDNA or gDNA, and it came from T cells, B-cell-depleted T cells, or PBMCs.

The germline V and J ends were trimmed by 4 bases and 4 bases, with 10 bases remaining between them. The CDR3 extends over 13 amino acids. Germline loops: CDR1 SNHLY, CDR2 FYNNEI. Study processing details: From reference gene primer amplification, estimates of nucleated cell counts were derived. Here immunoSEQ multiplex PCR was the method, and the copy in TCRdb shows in-frame clones only, minus some. That table furnishes V, J and clone size, whereas the DNA furnished D and trimming. Here the sample spans about 120,000 clones, more than 80% being singletons. The gene calls are TRBV2 and TRBJ1-2; D gene ambiguous. Specimen: peripheral blood. This receptor was obtained from a woman aged 35 to 49 with acute or convalescent COVID-19. The DNA of the CDR3 is TGTGCCAGCAGTGTAAGGGAGGGCTATGGCTACACCTTC. As protein: CASSVREGYGYTF.